The 32 T cell receptor beta chains given below trace back to one sample, sequenced in a study of cytomegalovirus exposure and HLA in healthy donors. The PCR had 60 Vbeta and 13 Jbeta primers. Clones were sequenced by immunoSEQ multiplex PCR, and TCRdb holds only the in-frame ones, with some missing. This repertoire comprises 90,000 to 100,000 clones; its ten largest clones make up 3% to 3.5%. The sequenced sample was PBMCs. The receptors here all came from a woman younger than 45 in good health and CMV-seronegative.

Worth noting for this clone: Other DNA sequences in this sample translate to the same CDR3. V is TRBV5-4 and J is TRBJ2-7; D is undetermined. This CDR3 contains 14 residues. Germline V gene sequence: CDR1 SGHNT, CDR2 YYREEE (reference sequence). Deletions cut 2 bases from V and 0 bases from J, with 9 bases between. CDR3 sequence (DNA): TGTGCCAGCAGCTTTCTCAGCGACTCCTACGAGCAGTACTTC. This gives the protein CASSFLSDSYEQYF.

This rearrangement joins TRBV18 to TRBJ2-2, with TRBD2 identical over 7 bases. The CDR3 has 16 residues. Trimming took 3 bases from V and 1 from J; bases not matched to a gene: 5. Germline CDR1 KGHSH, CDR2 LQKENI. The CDR3 reads CASSPLLAENTGELFF. For the CDR3, the DNA is TGTGCCAGCTCACCCCTGCTAGCGGAGAACACCGGGGAGCTGTTTTTT. The full variable domain, its missing parts supplied by reference TRBV18 and TRBJ2-2, is NAGVMQNPRHLVRRRGQEARLRCSPMKGHSHVYWYRQLPEEGLKFMVYLQKENIIDESGMPKERFSAEFPKEGPSILRIQQVVRGDSAAYFCASSPLLAENTGELFFGEGSRLTVL.

This chain joins TRBV5-1 and TRBJ1-1; D is uncertain. Germline V lookup: CDR1 SGHRS, CDR2 YFSETQ. This CDR3 has 13 amino acids. Deletions cut 0 bases from V and 1 base from J, with 4 bases between. DNA for the CDR3: TGCGCCAGCAGCTTGGACAGGAACACTGAAGCTTTCTTT. Its translation is CASSLDRNTEAFF.

This chain links TRBV29-1 with TRBJ2-7, with 14 bases matching TRBD2. Trimming at V came to 5 bases and at J to 5 bases, leaving 11 bases not matched to a gene. The CDR3 runs to 16 residues. CDR1 and CDR2 (germline): SQVTM, ANQGSEA. The CDR3 spells CSVRTSGGILRNEQYF. In DNA, the CDR3 is TGCAGCGTTCGGACTAGCGGGGGGATCCTCCGCAACGAGCAGTACTTC.

This rearrangement joins TRBV14 to TRBJ1-5; no clear D gene. The CDR3 contains 13 residues. In germline, CDR1 is SGHDN, CDR2 FVKESK. The V end was cut by 3 bases, the J end by 4 bases, with 7 bases between. CDR3 sequence reads: CASSHRGNQPQHF. CDR3 bases: TGTGCCAGCAGCCACCGGGGAAATCAGCCCCAGCATTTT.

The V and J genes are TRBV28 and TRBJ2-1; TRBD1 agrees at 8 bases. Germline CDR1 reads MDHEN; CDR2 reads SYDVKM. The CDR3 length is 15 residues. V shed 3 bases, J shed 3 bases, and the junction held 4 bases outside the gene matches. CDR3 residues: CASSLPGGIYNEQFF. The CDR3 DNA sequence: TGTGCCAGCAGTTTGCCAGGGGGCATCTACAATGAGCAGTTCTTC.

The V gene is TRBV19, the J gene TRBJ2-7; D may be TRBD2 (6 bases). This CDR3 is built from 14 residues. Germline V gene data show CDR1 as LNHDA and CDR2 as SQIVND (reference sequence). V was shortened by 6 bases and J by 3 bases, with 15 bases between the two germline ends. In nucleotides, the CDR3 is TGTGCCAGTAGCCACCGGGACTTCTTCTACGAGCAGTACTTC. This gives the protein CASSHRDFFYEQYF.

As DNA, the CDR3 is TGTGCCAGCAGTGAAAGGCGGGGGCTAGTTACTGAAGCTTTCTTT. Amino acids: CASSERRGLVTEAFF. J is TRBJ1-1 and V is TRBV6-1; the D gene is possibly TRBD1 (6 bases). The CDR3 spans 15 residues. CDR1 and CDR2 (germline): MNHNS, SASEGT. V lost 2 bases to trimming and J lost 5 bases, with 15 bases between them.

The V and J genes are TRBV27 and TRBJ1-6, with no clear D. The V gene lost 5 bases and the J gene lost 7 bases, with 9 bases spanning the gap. Germline V gives CDR1 MNHEY, CDR2 SMNVEV (reference sequence). CDR3 length: 13 residues. The CDR3 region is CASSISENSPLHF. The CDR3 DNA follows: TGTGCCAGCAGTATTAGCGAGAATTCACCCCTCCACTTT.

This sequence joins TRBV6-5 and TRBJ1-5; D perhaps matches TRBD1 (5 bases). The V gene's germline CDR1 is MNHEY and CDR2 SVGAGI. This CDR3 comprises 16 residues. V was pared by 0 bases and J by 4 bases, with 13 bases between. The CDR3 region has the DNA TGTGCCAGCAGTTACTCGAAAGTTACAGGTAATCAGCCCCAGCATTTT. The encoded protein is CASSYSKVTGNQPQHF.

The chain employs TRBV28 and TRBJ2-5; D is uncertain. V was trimmed by 1 base and J by 4 bases, leaving 10 bases between them. Germline V CDR1 and CDR2: MDHEN, SYDVKM. The CDR3 covers 14 residues. The CDR3 DNA reads TGTGCCAGCAGTTTATTGAGAGGCGGAGAGACCCAGTACTTC. Translated, it gives CASSLLRGGETQYF.

The chain carries TRBV5-8 and TRBJ2-7; 12 nucleotides match TRBD2. Losses at the gene ends were 7 bases for V and 6 bases for J; bases not matched to a gene: 11. In germline, CDR1 is SGHTS, CDR2 YDEGEE. This CDR3 has 15 residues. In DNA, the CDR3 is TGTGCCAGCGGAAACCTAGCGGGAGGGATTGTCGAGCAGTACTTC. This codes for CASGNLAGGIVEQYF.

The chain carries TRBV9 and TRBJ2-5; possibly TRBD1 for D (5 bases). Germline V gene data show CDR1 as SGDLS and CDR2 as YYNGEE. The CDR3 is made up of 13 amino acids. V lost 0 bases, J lost 7 bases, and 10 bases lay in between. In nucleotides, the CDR3 is TGTGCCAGCAGCGTAGGCCTAGGGGCGACCCAGTACTTC. Residues: CASSVGLGATQYF.

The chain recombines TRBV14 with TRBJ2-7; 8 positions agree with TRBD2. The length of the CDR3 is 16 residues. Germline CDR1 is SGHDN and CDR2 is FVKESK. V gave up 0 bases and J gave up 5 bases; unmatched junction bases: 9. The DNA for the CDR3 is TGTGCCAGCAGCCAAGAAGGGGGGCGGGAGGTCGACGAGCAGTACTTC. Amino acid sequence: CASSQEGGREVDEQYF.

This chain connects TRBV5-6 to TRBJ1-2; D possibly corresponds to TRBD1 (6 bases). The CDR3 extends over 16 amino acids. The V end lost 3 bases, the J end lost 2 bases, and 17 bases lay between the germline ends. Looked up from germline, CDR1 is SGHDT and CDR2 is YYEEEE. The CDR3 here is CASSSIHREGNYGYTF. CDR3 DNA sequence: TGTGCCAGCAGCTCCATCCACAGGGAGGGGAACTATGGCTACACCTTC.

The rearrangement links TRBV6-4 to TRBJ2-3; maybe TRBD2 (6 bases). CDR1 is MRHNA, CDR2 SNTAGT, per germline. The V gene lost 3 bases and the J gene lost 2 bases, with 9 bases spanning the gap. The CDR3 is 14 amino acids. This CDR3 is CASSEAGLTDTQYF. CDR3 DNA sequence: TGTGCCAGCAGTGAGGCGGGGCTCACAGATACGCAGTATTTT.

This chain joins TRBV5-4 and TRBJ2-7; tentative D call: TRBD1 (6 bases). The length of the CDR3 is 13 residues. Germline CDR1 reads SGHNT; CDR2 reads YYREEE (reference sequence). V was clipped by 0 bases and J by 6 bases, with 10 bases between them. The CDR3 is CASSLAEGGEQYF. The DNA for the CDR3 is TGTGCCAGCAGCTTGGCCGAAGGGGGCGAGCAGTACTTC.

V is TRBV7-2 and J is TRBJ2-7; 15 bases map to TRBD2. CDR3 length: 17 residues. Germline assignment: CDR1 SGHTA and CDR2 FQGNSA. V was pared by 4 bases and J by 3 bases, with 7 bases of the junction left unmatched. In nucleotides, the CDR3 is TGTGCCAGCAGCTCGGGACTAGCGGGGGGTAGGGGCTACGAGCAGTACTTC. This encodes CASSSGLAGGRGYEQYF.

The chain has TRBV28 and TRBJ1-4; no reliable D call. The CDR3 runs 15 residues. Germline CDR1 MDHEN, CDR2 SYDVKM. Trimming left V 5 bases short and J 0 bases short, with 10 bases between. The CDR3 DNA reads as TGTGCCAGCAGTACGAGGGAGACAACTAATGAAAAACTGTTTTTT. Translation: CASSTRETTNEKLFF.

The chain joins TRBV5-1 to TRBJ2-5, with D perhaps TRBD2 (5 bases). Looked up from germline, CDR1 is SGHRS and CDR2 is YFSETQ. CDR3 length: 15 amino acids. The V gene lost 0 bases and the J gene lost 2 bases, with 11 bases spanning the gap. The CDR3: CASSLGAGRQETQYF. In nucleotides, the CDR3 is TGCGCCAGCAGCTTGGGTGCGGGCCGACAAGAGACCCAGTACTTC.

V is TRBV27 and J is TRBJ2-7; 9 nucleotides align to TRBD1. This CDR3 is 14 amino acids long. J gave up 6 bases and V 6 bases, and 9 bases lay outside the gene matches. The germline CDR1 and CDR2 sequences are MNHEY and SMNVEV (reference sequence). As DNA, the CDR3 is TGTGCCAGCAGCCACAGGACAGGGGTGGTCGAGCAGTACTTC. This translates into CASSHRTGVVEQYF.

The rearrangement uses TRBV30 and TRBJ2-5; TRBD1 might be the D (5 bases). The J call is uncertain, as TRBJ2-7 better fits the DNA end. CDR3 size: 12 residues. The germline V gene encodes CDR1 GTSNPN and CDR2 SVGIG (reference sequence). CDR3 in amino acids: CAWSSGPYEQYF. The CDR3 DNA reads as TGTGCCTGGAGTTCAGGGCCCTACGAGCAGTACTTC.

The chain is built from TRBV6-5 and TRBJ1-3, with D possibly TRBD1 on 6 matching bases. CDR3 length: 16 residues. Germline CDR1 reads MNHEY; CDR2 reads SVGAGI. Trimming pared 2 bases from V and 0 bases from J, leaving 11 bases between. CDR3: CASSYGTLYSGNTIYF. CDR3 coding DNA: TGTGCCAGCAGTTACGGGACATTGTACTCTGGAAACACCATATATTTT.

The genes are TRBV19 and TRBJ2-3, with TRBD2 identical over 7 bases. Unmatched junction bases numbered 5, after V lost 5 bases and J lost 0 bases. Germline lookup yields CDR1 LNHDA and CDR2 SQIVND (reference sequence). The CDR3 totals 15 residues. The DNA of the CDR3 is TGTGCCAGTAGTGCTGGGGGGGAGAGCACAGATACGCAGTATTTT. Protein product: CASSAGGESTDTQYF.

The chain joins TRBV6-1 to TRBJ1-5; TRBD1 agrees at 7 bases. Germline V lookup: CDR1 MNHNS, CDR2 SASEGT. This CDR3 contains 16 residues. Trimming removed 3 bases from V and 2 bases from J; junction bases left unmatched: 7. In DNA, the CDR3 is TGTGCCAGCAGTGAGTCGACAGGGACCGGCAATCAGCCCCAGCATTTT. Translated: CASSESTGTGNQPQHF.

The chain joins TRBV7-9 to TRBJ1-1; D possibly corresponds to TRBD1 (5 bases). V lost 5 bases and J 7 bases, leaving 8 bases between the germline ends. The CDR3 spans 11 residues. In germline, CDR1 is SEHNR, CDR2 FQNEAQ (reference sequence). The CDR3 protein is CASSPTVEAFF. CDR3 DNA sequence: TGTGCCAGCAGCCCGACAGTTGAAGCTTTCTTT.

The chain links TRBV7-9 to TRBJ1-2; 7 bases match TRBD1. J lost 1 base, V lost 4 bases, and 6 bases had no gene match. The V gene's germline CDR1 is SEHNR and CDR2 FQNEAQ (reference sequence). The CDR3 sequence is 15 residues long. As DNA, the CDR3 is TGTGCCAGCAGCTCGCTTCCAGGGGGTAACTATGGCTACACCTTC. This encodes CASSSLPGGNYGYTF.

J is TRBJ2-1 and V is TRBV4-2, with 12 bases that match TRBD2. The CDR3 totals 20 residues. Germline loops: CDR1 LGHNA, CDR2 YNFKEQ. V lost 0 bases and J lost 7; bases outside the gene matches: 16. The CDR3 loop reads CASSQDPSGGAGRIGNEQFF. The CDR3 DNA reads TGTGCCAGCAGCCAAGACCCTAGCGGGGGGGCCGGACGTATTGGGAATGAGCAGTTCTTC.

The chain is built from TRBV5-4 and TRBJ2-1; 9 bases align to TRBD1. This CDR3 spans 15 amino acids. CDR1 and CDR2 from the germline V gene are SGHNT and YYREEE (reference sequence). V was pared by 5 bases and J by 7 bases, with 10 bases of the junction left unmatched. The DNA for the CDR3 is TGTGCCAGCAGGTCTCCGGGACAGGGAGCGAATGAGCAGTTCTTC. It encodes CASRSPGQGANEQFF.

The genes are TRBV5-6 and TRBJ1-1; 8 bases map to TRBD1. This CDR3 comprises 17 residues. The germline V gene encodes CDR1 SGHDT and CDR2 YYEEEE. V dropped 3 bases and J dropped 3; count of bases not matched to a gene: 13. CDR3 in DNA: TGTGCCAGCAGCTGGCGGACAGGGTCGATGCGAGACACTGAAGCTTTCTTT. Translating gives CASSWRTGSMRDTEAFF.

The chain uses TRBV4-1 and TRBJ1-6; tentatively, D is TRBD1 (6 bases). The CDR3 runs to 15 residues. Germline loops: CDR1 MGHRA, CDR2 YSYEKL. Trimming took 4 bases from V and 8 from J, leaving 15 bases between them. DNA of the CDR3: TGCGCCAGCAGCCTACTCAGGGGTGTAGATTCACCCCTCCACTTT. Its protein is CASSLLRGVDSPLHF.

The chain is built from TRBV7-9 and TRBJ2-2; maybe TRBD2 (5 bases). Germline loops: CDR1 SEHNR, CDR2 FQNEAQ (reference sequence). The CDR3 consists of 16 residues. V lost 5 bases to trimming and J lost 7 bases, with 20 bases between them. Here the CDR3 reads CASSHASGSGDGELFF. The CDR3 region has the DNA TGTGCCAGCAGCCACGCTTCGGGGTCCGGAGACGGGGAGCTGTTTTTT. Variable domain in full (rest from reference TRBV7-9 and TRBJ2-2): DTGVSQNPRHKITKRGQNVTFRCDPISEHNRLYWYRQTLGQGPEFLTYFQNEAQLEKSRLLSDRFSAERPKGSFSTLEIQRTEQGDSAMYLCASSHASGSGDGELFFGEGSRLTVL.